These T cell receptor beta chains were read from a single sample in a study of CD8 T cells in ankylosing spondylitis. TCRdb re-called the 5' RACE reads through MiXCR, storing one row per CDR3 protein. This table has about 300,000 distinct CDR3 sequences, 11% appearing once. Sequencing was performed on blood, either unsorted or a sorted T cell fraction (not recorded which). The origin of the receptors is a female donor with ankylosing spondylitis or in good health (not recorded which). Both conserved end residues are part of each CDR3. Each record gives: J gene, clone size, D gene, V gene, CDR3 DNA, CDR3 protein. The D gene is left open where the match is weak. Rows give clone size only sometimes, using once, few, many, or a class for an expanded clone.

TRBJ2-3 . TRBD1 TRBV20-1 TGCTGTGCGCTCGTCGGGACAGGGGATAGCACAGATACGCAGTATTTT CCALVGTGDSTDTQYF
TRBJ2-5 many . TRBV20-1 TGCAGTGCTAGAGATAGGGGCTTTCAAGAGACCCAGTACTTC CSARDRGFQETQYF
TRBJ2-2 many . TRBV6-2/TRBV6-3 TGTGCCAGCAGCTTACACGCGTTTGAGAACACCGGGGAGCTGTTTTTT CASSLHAFENTGELFF
TRBJ2-1 many TRBD1 TRBV12-3/TRBV12-4 TGTGCCAGTTGGCCGGGACAGAGCAACTACAATGAGCAGTTCTTC CASWPGQSNYNEQFF
TRBJ2-5 few . TRBV20-1 TGCAGTGCTAGGAACGGTGCGGGGGCCCAAGAGACCCAGTACTTC CSARNGAGAQETQYF
TRBJ1-2 many . TRBV12-3/TRBV12-4 TGTGCCAGCAGCCCCCAGGGTCGTAACTATGGCTACACCTTC CASSPQGRNYGYTF
TRBJ2-2 . TRBD1 TRBV7-2 TGTGCCACCTCGACAGGGGTCTCCACCGGGGAGCTGTTTTTT CATSTGVSTGELFF
TRBJ1-6 few TRBD1 TRBV12-3/TRBV12-4 TGTGCCAGCAGTAGTACAGGGGGGCTTTCACCCCTCCACTTT CASSSTGGLSPLHF
TRBJ1-2 . . TRBV28 TGTGCCAGCAGTTTCCCCACCGGGACTGGCTACTATGGCTACACCTTC CASSFPTGTGYYGYTF
TRBJ2-3 many TRBD2 TRBV10-3 TGTGCCATCAATCGGGGACTAGCGGGCACAGATACGCAGTATTTT CAINRGLAGTDTQYF
TRBJ1-1 many TRBD1 TRBV5-1 TGCGCCAGCAGCTTGGTGTCAGGGGGCTGGACTGAAGCTTTCTTT CASSLVSGGWTEAFF